A few counts support the clone carrying this TCR beta chain. The sample is drawn from a study of blood T cell repertoires in COVID-19. The overall study: Some COVID-19 samples were acute and others convalescent; all came from the United States, Italy and Spain. PBMCs, B-cell-depleted T cells, or T cells provided the cDNA or gDNA that made up the material.

Study processing details: Counts of nucleated cells, estimated from reference gene primer amplification, were obtained. Only in-frame clones appear in the TCRdb table, and some are missing; sequencing was by immunoSEQ multiplex PCR. D and trimming come from the DNA, and the V and J calls and clone size come from that table. The table shows some 100,000 clones, with nearly 90% occurring only once. In germline, CDR1 is LNHDA, CDR2 SQIVND (reference sequence). Trimming removed 3 bases from V and 6 bases from J, with 11 bases in between. The CDR3 totals 14 residues. This rearrangement joins TRBV19 to TRBJ1-4; possible D gene TRBD1, 5 bases. The source is a woman older than 75 with active COVID-19. The sequenced sample was peripheral blood. The CDR3 reads CASSIGREDEKLFF. In nucleotides, the CDR3 is TGTGCCAGTAGTATCGGCAGGGAGGATGAAAAACTGTTTTTT.